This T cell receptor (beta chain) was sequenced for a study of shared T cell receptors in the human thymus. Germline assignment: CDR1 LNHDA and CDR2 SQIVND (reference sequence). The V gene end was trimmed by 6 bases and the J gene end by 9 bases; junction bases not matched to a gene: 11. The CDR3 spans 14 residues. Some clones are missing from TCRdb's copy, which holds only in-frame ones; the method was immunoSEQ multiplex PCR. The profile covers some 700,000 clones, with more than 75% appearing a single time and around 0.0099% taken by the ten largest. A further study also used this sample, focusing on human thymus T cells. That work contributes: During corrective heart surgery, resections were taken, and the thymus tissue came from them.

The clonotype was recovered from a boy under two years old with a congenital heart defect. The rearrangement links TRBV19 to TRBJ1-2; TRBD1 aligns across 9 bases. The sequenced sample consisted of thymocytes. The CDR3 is CASSPAGQGVCYTF. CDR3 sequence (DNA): TGTGCCAGTAGCCCGGCGGGACAGGGTGTTTGCTACACCTTC.